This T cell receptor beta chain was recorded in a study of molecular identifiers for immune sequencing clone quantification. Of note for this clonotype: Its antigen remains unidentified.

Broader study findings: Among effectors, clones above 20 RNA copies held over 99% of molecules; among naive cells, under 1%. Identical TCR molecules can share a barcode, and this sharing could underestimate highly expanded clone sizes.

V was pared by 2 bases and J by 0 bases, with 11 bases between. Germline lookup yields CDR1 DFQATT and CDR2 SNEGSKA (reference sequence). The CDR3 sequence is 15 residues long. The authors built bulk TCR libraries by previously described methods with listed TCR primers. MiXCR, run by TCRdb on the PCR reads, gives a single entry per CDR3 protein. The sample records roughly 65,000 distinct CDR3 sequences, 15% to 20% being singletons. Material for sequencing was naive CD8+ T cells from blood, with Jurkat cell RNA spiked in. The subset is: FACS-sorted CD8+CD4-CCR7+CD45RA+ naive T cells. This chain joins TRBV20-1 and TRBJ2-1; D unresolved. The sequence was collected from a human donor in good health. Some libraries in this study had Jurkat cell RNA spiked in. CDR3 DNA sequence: TGCAGTGCTAGAATGTACCCGAGCTCCTACAATGAGCAGTTCTTC. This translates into CSARMYPSSYNEQFF.